This section outlines one T cell receptor (beta chain) sequence together with its context. The record originates from a study of blood T cell repertoires in COVID-19. Study in general: The origin of the acute and convalescent COVID-19 samples was the United States, Italy and Spain. T cells, B-cell-depleted T cells, or PBMCs supplied cDNA or gDNA.

In the original analysis: Estimation of nucleated cell counts was performed using reference gene primer amplification. TCRdb's table, derived via immunoSEQ multiplex PCR, lists solely in-frame clones and lacks some. The DNA was the basis for D and trimming; V, J and clone size are from that table. In the table there are over 200,000 clones, more than 75% of which are singletons. V gave up 3 bases and J gave up 1 base; unmatched junction bases: 1. Germline V gene data show CDR1 as MNHEY and CDR2 as SMNVEV (reference sequence). The CDR3 loop spans 16 amino acids. The TCR comes from a middle-aged man with active or convalescent COVID-19. Input material: peripheral blood. The J gene is TRBJ2-3, the V gene TRBV27, with 13 bases that match TRBD2. The CDR3, as DNA: TGTGCCAGCAGTTTCGGACTAGCGGGAGGCACAGATACGCAGTATTTT. Residues: CASSFGLAGGTDTQYF.